These 27 T cell receptor beta chains came from one sample sequenced in a study of T-cell reconstitution after alpha-beta-depleted transplantation in children. It was with unique molecular identifiers that the TCRbeta library was prepared. TCRdb used MiXCR to reprocess the PCR reads, holding one entry per CDR3 protein. The repertoire consists of hundreds of thousands of distinct CDR3 sequences, with around 15% occurring once and the leading ten covering around 41%. The sample here was PBMCs, mostly from graft donor cells, taken 360 days after TCRalphabeta/CD19-depleted stem cell transplant. The receptors originated from a male patient aged 2-9 years who had a stem cell transplant for acute lymphoblastic leukemia, so the T cells may come from the graft donor.

This clonotype occurred a few times. The genes are TRBV9 and TRBJ2-3; D gene ambiguous. The CDR3 length is 14 residues. V gave up 1 base and J gave up 4 bases, with 10 bases separating them. The germline gives CDR1 SGDLS, CDR2 YYNGEE. CDR3 sequence (DNA): TGTGCCAGCAGCGTACAACCCCGTCCAGATACGCAGTATTTT. Protein product: CASSVQPRPDTQYF. Full variable domain (missing parts from reference TRBV9 and TRBJ2-3): DSGVTQTPKHLITATGQRVTLRCSPRSGDLSVYWYQQSLDQGLQFLIQYYNGEERAKGNILERFSAQQFPDLHSELNLSSLELGDSALYFCASSVQPRPDTQYFGPGTRLTVL.

This clonotype was seen more than once but under ten times. CDR3 in DNA: TGTGCCAGCAGCTTAGACACCAGGGGGGAGCTGTTTTTT. It translates to CASSLDTRGELFF. The chain is built from TRBV7-6 and TRBJ2-2; D gene ambiguous. CDR1 SGHVS and CDR2 FNYEAQ come from the germline V gene. The V end was cut by 1 base, the J end by 8 bases, with 8 bases between. This CDR3 is built from 13 residues. Using reference TRBV7-6 and TRBJ2-2 for the parts outside the CDR3, the full variable domain is GAGVSQSPRYKVTKRGQDVALRCDPISGHVSLYWYRQALGQGPEFLTYFNYEAQQDKSGLPNDRFSAERPEGSISTLTIQRTEQRDSAMYRCASSLDTRGELFFGEGSRLTVL.

This chain connects TRBV4-3 to TRBJ2-7; D may match TRBD1 or TRBD2 (5 bases each). V lost 0 bases and J 1 base, leaving 10 bases between the germline ends. The CDR3 length is 15 residues. Germline V lookup: CDR1 LGHNA, CDR2 YSLEER. CDR3 residues: CASSQEGVSSYEQYF. In DNA, the CDR3 is TGCGCCAGCAGCCAAGAGGGGGTGAGTTCCTACGAGCAGTACTTC.

This clonotype was recorded a few times. The chain has TRBV5-1 and TRBJ2-3; the D gene is possibly TRBD1 (5 bases). Deletions cut 0 bases from V and 1 base from J, with 9 bases between. The CDR3 is 15 residues long. Germline loops: CDR1 SGHRS, CDR2 YFSETQ. The CDR3 region has the DNA TGCGCCAGCAGCTTGGATGGACAACGCACAGATACGCAGTATTTT. This translates into CASSLDGQRTDTQYF. Full variable domain (remainder filled in from reference TRBV5-1 and TRBJ2-3): KAGVTQTPRYLIKTRGQQVTLSCSPISGHRSVSWYQQTPGQGLQFLFEYFSETQRNKGNFPGRFSGRQFSNSRSEMNVSTLELGDSALYLCASSLDGQRTDTQYFGPGTRLTVL.

The CDR3 bases are TGTGCCAGCAGCCCTCCATTGGCCCCCTACAATGAGCAGTTCTTC. Translated: CASSPPLAPYNEQFF. The chain carries TRBV7-9 and TRBJ2-1; D gene uncertain. Germline V lookup: CDR1 SEHNR, CDR2 FQNEAQ (reference sequence). The CDR3 loop spans 15 amino acids. With 5 bases removed from V and 2 bases from J, the gap between germline ends came to 13 bases.

The chain recombines TRBV29-1 with TRBJ2-7; TRBD2 matches at 13 bases. The ends lost 6 bases at V and 7 bases at J; junction bases unmatched: 3. The CDR3 is 12 residues long. Germline CDR1 and CDR2: SQVTM and ANQGSEA. This chain's CDR3 is CSVRLAGGEQYF. In nucleotides, the CDR3 is TGCAGCGTAAGACTAGCGGGAGGTGAGCAGTACTTC.

This clonotype has a handful of counts. The genes are TRBV3-1 and TRBJ1-1, with a tentative D call TRBD1 (5 bases). Germline CDR1 LGHDT, CDR2 YNNKEL (reference sequence). The CDR3 consists of 14 residues. Trimming pared 6 bases from V and 1 base from J, leaving 12 bases between. CDR3: CASRLRGSNTEAFF. CDR3 sequence (DNA): TGTGCCAGCAGACTAAGGGGTTCGAACACTGAAGCTTTCTTT.

In its sample, this clonotype was seen a few times. V is TRBV12-3 or TRBV12-4 and J is TRBJ2-4, with D perhaps TRBD1 or TRBD2 (5 bases each). This CDR3 spans 18 amino acids. The V end lost 6 bases, the J end lost 1 base, and 22 bases lay between the germline ends. CDR3 region: CASRFLAWGNEAKNIQYF. CDR3 coding DNA: TGTGCCAGCAGGTTCCTCGCGTGGGGGAATGAGGCCAAAAACATTCAGTACTTC.

The chain is built from TRBV29-1 and TRBJ2-3; TRBD2 agrees at 8 bases. This CDR3 has 13 amino acids. Losses at the gene ends were 6 bases for V and 8 bases for J; bases not matched to a gene: 10. Germline V gene sequence: CDR1 SQVTM, CDR2 ANQGSEA. Here the CDR3 DNA reads TGCAGCGTATCCGGGAGGGCCGCAGTTACGCAGTATTTT. Its protein is CSVSGRAAVTQYF.

This clonotype was detected a few times. The genes are TRBV9 and TRBJ1-1, with a possible D match to TRBD1 (5 bases). The CDR3 extends over 14 amino acids. Looked up from germline, CDR1 is SGDLS and CDR2 is YYNGEE. Trimming pared 4 bases from V and 1 base from J, leaving 11 bases between. CDR3 in DNA: TGTGCCAGCAGCTTCTCGGGGGAGAACACTGAAGCTTTCTTT. Translation: CASSFSGENTEAFF.

This clonotype was observed many times. The chain couples TRBV5-1 to TRBJ2-7; the D is unclear. Trimming left V 7 bases short and J 1 base short, with 12 bases between. CDR3 size: 13 residues. The V gene's germline CDR1 is SGHRS and CDR2 YFSETQ. CDR3 residues: CASLNEMSYEQYF. The CDR3 DNA is TGCGCCAGCCTGAATGAGATGTCCTACGAGCAGTACTTC.

This clonotype has a handful of counts. This rearrangement joins TRBV6-2 or TRBV6-3 to TRBJ2-7; 9 bases fit TRBD1. CDR1 and CDR2 (germline): MNHEY, SVGEGT. The CDR3 has 13 residues. J gave up 5 bases and V 6 bases, and 5 bases lay outside the gene matches. The CDR3 sequence: CASRRTGGDEQYF. The CDR3 region has the DNA TGTGCCAGCAGAAGAACAGGGGGCGACGAGCAGTACTTC.

The chain uses TRBV29-1 and TRBJ1-1; D is undetermined. Looked up from germline, CDR1 is SQVTM and CDR2 is ANQGSEA. This CDR3 has 13 amino acids. With 6 bases removed from V and 1 base from J, the gap between germline ends came to 12 bases. CDR3 bases: TGCAGCGTAAGAGGACTGCCGAACACTGAAGCTTTCTTT. Its translation is CSVRGLPNTEAFF.

The chain uses TRBV6-2 or TRBV6-3 and TRBJ2-1; possible D gene TRBD2, 6 bases. The germline V and J ends were trimmed by 2 bases and 8 bases, with 13 bases remaining between them. In germline, CDR1 is MNHEY, CDR2 SVGEGT. The CDR3 extends over 14 amino acids. The CDR3 loop is CASSYGGTTDEQFF. CDR3 in DNA: TGTGCCAGCAGTTACGGGGGGACGACGGATGAGCAGTTCTTC.

This clonotype was picked up a small number of times. V and J are TRBV4-2 and TRBJ2-5; D remains unclear. The V end was cut by 0 bases, the J end by 5 bases, with 10 bases between. This CDR3 has 14 amino acids. Germline V lookup: CDR1 LGHNA, CDR2 YNFKEQ. Here the CDR3 DNA reads TGTGCCAGCAGCCAAGATCCGGAGCAGGAGACCCAGTACTTC. Translating it yields CASSQDPEQETQYF.

The chain uses TRBV28 and TRBJ2-7; 9 nucleotides line up with TRBD1. The CDR3 loop spans 14 amino acids. V shed 8 bases and J 4 bases; nucleotides not matched to a gene: 9. The germline V gene has CDR1 MDHEN and CDR2 SYDVKM. The CDR3 loop is CASGTGLGLYEQYF. DNA of the CDR3: TGTGCCAGCGGGACAGGGCTCGGCCTTTACGAGCAGTACTTC.

To note about this clonotype: A read error may be the cause here, since a much bigger clone is one base away. The gene calls are TRBV28 and TRBJ2-4, with D possibly TRBD2 on 6 matching bases. The germline V and J ends were trimmed by 4 bases and 0 bases, with 7 bases remaining between them. The germline gives CDR1 MDHEN, CDR2 SYDVKM. CDR3 size: 14 residues. The CDR3 DNA sequence: TGTGCCAGCAGTTGGGGACTAGCCAAAAACATTCAGTACTTC. It yields the protein CASSWGLAKNIQYF.

This clonotype has more than one count but fewer than ten. The chain uses TRBV5-6 and TRBJ2-1; 8 positions match TRBD2. This CDR3 spans 14 amino acids. In germline, CDR1 is SGHDT, CDR2 YYEEEE. V shed 4 bases and J 8 bases; nucleotides not matched to a gene: 8. CDR3 protein: CASSTGTRYDEQFF. The CDR3 DNA reads as TGTGCCAGCAGCACCGGGACTAGGTACGATGAGCAGTTCTTC.

This clonotype was recorded a few times. The chain recombines TRBV6-5 with TRBJ2-5; D is undetermined. The CDR3 loop spans 11 amino acids. Trimming left V 6 bases short and J 5 bases short, with 7 bases between. CDR1 is MNHEY, CDR2 SVGAGI, per germline. The CDR3 here is CASRGWETQYF. CDR3 sequence (DNA): TGTGCCAGCAGGGGATGGGAGACCCAGTACTTC.

Here the CDR3 reads CSVRISGVETQYF. The CDR3 DNA is TGCAGCGTCCGAATTAGCGGGGTGGAGACCCAGTACTTC. This chain connects TRBV29-1 to TRBJ2-5; 8 bases match TRBD2. CDR3 length: 13 residues. Germline loops: CDR1 SQVTM, CDR2 ANQGSEA. Losses at the gene ends were 6 bases for V and 5 bases for J; bases not matched to a gene: 8.

This clonotype was seen a handful of times. The V gene is TRBV4-3, the J gene TRBJ2-3; 10 positions agree with TRBD2. The CDR3 runs 16 residues. With 1 base clipped from V and 2 bases from J, the junction kept 3 bases outside the gene matches. Germline V gene data show CDR1 as LGHNA and CDR2 as YSLEER. CDR3 amino acids: CASSQALAGDTDTQYF. The CDR3, as DNA: TGCGCCAGCAGCCAAGCTCTAGCGGGGGACACAGATACGCAGTATTTT.

This clonotype was seen at least ten times. The chain is built from TRBV7-9 and TRBJ1-2, with D possibly matching TRBD1 (5 bases). V was clipped by 3 bases and J by 8 bases, with 16 bases between them. This CDR3 spans 14 amino acids. CDR1 and CDR2 from the germline V gene are SEHNR and FQNEAQ (reference sequence). This CDR3 is CASSFRATQLGYTF. The CDR3 bases are TGTGCCAGCAGCTTCAGGGCTACTCAATTAGGCTACACCTTC.

There are many counts of this clonotype. A read error may produce the germline difference seen at one junction end. The chain couples TRBV10-3 to TRBJ2-5; 7 bases map to TRBD2. This CDR3 has 14 amino acids. CDR1 is ENHRY, CDR2 SYGVKD, per germline. The CDR3 DNA reads as TGTGCCCTCAGAGGGAGGGAGGTTTGGGAGACCCAGTACTTC. Its translation is CALRGREVWETQYF.

This clonotype has a handful of counts. The CDR3 sequence: CASSPILRTINNEQFF. The CDR3 DNA is TGCGCCAGCAGCCCAATACTGAGGACGATTAACAATGAGCAGTTCTTC. This chain uses TRBV4-1 with TRBJ2-1; no firm D call. This CDR3 region has 16 residues. V was clipped by 4 bases and J by 5 bases, with 18 bases between them. Germline assignment: CDR1 MGHRA and CDR2 YSYEKL.

There are a few counts of this clonotype. The chain couples TRBV12-3 or TRBV12-4 to TRBJ1-5; D possibly corresponds to TRBD1 (5 bases). This CDR3 is 13 amino acids long. The V end was cut by 3 bases, the J end by 11 bases, with 14 bases between. The CDR3 nucleotides read TGTGCCAGCAGTTTGGTGGGGACCAGGGCCCAGCATTTT. It yields the protein CASSLVGTRAQHF.

This clonotype was detected only a few times. The DNA for the CDR3 is TGTGCCAGCAGCCGCAGGAGTTGGGAGCTGTTTTTT. The encoded protein is CASSRRSWELFF. J is TRBJ2-2 and V is TRBV7-9, with D unresolved. CDR3 length: 12 amino acids. Germline assignment: CDR1 SEHNR and CDR2 FQNEAQ (reference sequence). V was cut by 5 bases and J by 9 bases, with 10 bases left in between.

The chain recombines TRBV29-1 with TRBJ2-1; 9 bases map to TRBD1. The CDR3 length is 13 residues. CDR1 is SQVTM, CDR2 ANQGSEA, per germline. Trimming removed 5 bases from V and 7 bases from J; junction bases left unmatched: 6. CDR3 sequence: CSVMGQGINEQFF. The DNA for the CDR3 is TGCAGCGTTATGGGACAGGGAATAAATGAGCAGTTCTTC.